The 9 T cell receptor beta chains reported below all come from one sample, sequenced in a study of cytomegalovirus exposure and HLA in healthy donors. 13 Jbeta primers and 60 Vbeta primers were used for the PCR. The protocol was immunoSEQ multiplex PCR, while the TCRdb copy is restricted to in-frame clones and leaves out a portion. The sample contains some 120,000 clones, around 74% of which appear only once. The specimen sequenced was PBMCs. The receptors shown here come from a man aged 35-49 years in good health and CMV-seropositive.

With respect to this clone: The same CDR3 also results from other DNA sequences found in this sample. The CDR3 DNA is TGTGCCAGCTCACCACGGCAGGGTGGTAATCAGCCCCAGCATTTT. As protein: CASSPRQGGNQPQHF. V is TRBV18 and J is TRBJ1-5; possibly TRBD1 for D (5 bases). Per the germline V gene, CDR1 is KGHSH and CDR2 is LQKENI. The length of the CDR3 is 15 residues. V lost 1 base to trimming and J lost 4 bases, with 11 bases between them.

Notes on this clone: Other nucleotide sequences in the sample specify the same CDR3. The chain combines TRBV10-1 with TRBJ2-5; D gene unclear. In germline, CDR1 is WNHNN, CDR2 SYGVQD (reference sequence). Trimming removed 0 bases from V and 1 base from J, with 6 bases in between. The CDR3 is 14 residues long. CDR3 amino acids: CASSESPGQETQYF. The CDR3 DNA follows: TGCGCCAGCAGTGAGTCTCCGGGCCAAGAGACCCAGTACTTC.

The chain combines TRBV5-6 with TRBJ2-4; 8 bases are a match to TRBD2. Trimming cost V 4 bases and J 1 base; bases outside gene matches: 13. CDR1 SGHDT and CDR2 YYEEEE come from the germline V gene. The CDR3 sequence is 18 residues long. The CDR3 nucleotides are TGTGCCAGCAGCCGACCGGGAGGGGTGGGATCGGCCAAAAACATTCAGTACTTC. It encodes CASSRPGGVGSAKNIQYF.

The V and J genes are TRBV7-5 and TRBJ1-2. TRBV7-5 is marked as a pseudogene. There are 15 residues in the CDR3. CDR3 sequence reads: CVRSYDRTRSNGYTF. The CDR3 DNA follows: TGTGTCAGAAGCTACGACAGGACTAGATCTAATGGCTACACCTTC.

This clone came up a few times. The same CDR3 can be traced to other DNA sequences in this sample. The chain uses TRBV9 and TRBJ1-1; 7 positions agree with TRBD1. Trimming removed 0 bases from V and 1 base from J; junction bases left unmatched: 12. CDR1 and CDR2 (germline): SGDLS, YYNGEE. This CDR3 has 18 amino acids. CDR3 loop: CASSVATPTGNENTEAFF. For the CDR3, the DNA is TGTGCCAGCAGCGTAGCGACACCGACAGGGAATGAGAACACTGAAGCTTTCTTT.

This chain uses TRBV5-1 with TRBJ1-6; 8 bases are a match to TRBD1. Unmatched junction bases numbered 5, after V lost 1 base and J lost 5 bases. The CDR3 sequence is 16 residues long. Germline CDR1 SGHRS, CDR2 YFSETQ. CDR3 DNA: TGCGCCAGCAGCTTGTCAGGGGGCTACGATAATTCACCCCTCCACTTT. Translation: CASSLSGGYDNSPLHF.

This clone was recorded a few times. J is TRBJ2-7 and V is TRBV7-2, with a tentative D call TRBD1 (6 bases). The CDR3 totals 14 residues. Germline V gene data show CDR1 as SGHTA and CDR2 as FQGNSA. V was trimmed by 5 bases and J by 5 bases, leaving 16 bases between them. In DNA form, the CDR3 reads TGTGCCAGCAGCCCCTCGAAGGGGGTACACGAGCAGTACTTC. Protein product: CASSPSKGVHEQYF.

The CDR3 sequence is CASSERTSGARGYTF. The CDR3 nucleotides are TGTGCCAGCAGTGAAAGAACGTCAGGGGCGCGTGGCTACACCTTC. The rearrangement uses TRBV25-1 and TRBJ1-2; weak D call: TRBD1 (6 bases). Germline CDR1 MGHDK, CDR2 SYGVNS. The V gene lost 2 bases and the J gene lost 7 bases, with 17 bases spanning the gap. The CDR3 runs 15 residues.

This clone has only one observation. J is TRBJ2-5 and V is TRBV5-4; weak D call: TRBD1 (6 bases). The CDR3 is made up of 14 amino acids. V dropped 4 bases and J dropped 5 bases, with 15 bases sitting between them. Per the germline V gene, CDR1 is SGHNT and CDR2 is YYREEE (reference sequence). The DNA of the CDR3 is TGTGCCAGCAGCGGCACAGGGATCCAGGAGACCCAGTACTTC. Its translation is CASSGTGIQETQYF.